This is a list of T cell receptor beta chains from one sample in a study of T cells after yellow fever vaccination. MiXCR, run by TCRdb on the 5' RACE reads, gives a single entry per CDR3 protein. The table shows 300,000 to 400,000 distinct CDR3 sequences, with almost 4% occurring only once. The sequencing here drew on PBMCs, taken 5 days after the yellow fever booster vaccination. The receptors derive from a man aged 18 to 35 who received the YFV17D yellow fever vaccine. Each CDR3 is given with its conserved first and last residue. D genes are given only for firm matches. For some rows the clone size is stated as once, few or many, or as a class when expanded; others skip it.

V gene: TRBV7-2
clone size: few
D gene: TRBD2
CDR3 length: 15
J gene: TRBJ2-3
CDR3 protein: CASRPAGQNTDTQYF
CDR3 DNA: TGTGCCAGCAGACCAGCGGGGCAGAACACAGATACGCAGTATTTT

V gene: TRBV5-6
clone size: few
D gene: TRBD1
CDR3 length: 15
J gene: TRBJ2-7
CDR3 protein: CASSLGGQGGTEQYF
CDR3 DNA: TGTGCCAGCAGCTTGGGGGGACAGGGGGGAACCGAGCAGTACTTC

V gene: TRBV27
clone size: few
D gene: TRBD1
CDR3 length: 16
J gene: TRBJ1-1
CDR3 protein: CASSPLGQGVSTEAFF
CDR3 DNA: TGTGCCAGCAGTCCCTTGGGACAGGGAGTTAGCACTGAAGCTTTCTTT

V gene: TRBV28
clone size: many
D gene: NA
CDR3 length: 15
J gene: TRBJ2-6
CDR3 protein: CASSPASSGANVLTF
CDR3 DNA: TGTGCCAGCAGCCCTGCTAGCTCTGGGGCCAACGTCCTGACTTTC

V gene: TRBV7-9
clone size: NA
D gene: NA
CDR3 length: 15
J gene: TRBJ1-4
CDR3 protein: CASSLGSTTNEKLFF
CDR3 DNA: TGTGCCAGCAGCTTAGGGTCTACAACTAATGAAAAACTGTTTTTT

V gene: TRBV5-1
clone size: NA
D gene: NA
CDR3 length: 15
J gene: TRBJ2-5
CDR3 protein: CASSLGDRRGETQYF
CDR3 DNA: TGCGCCAGCAGCTTGGGGGATAGGCGAGGAGAGACCCAGTACTTC

V gene: TRBV7-9
clone size: many
D gene: TRBD2
CDR3 length: 12
J gene: TRBJ2-3
CDR3 protein: CASSSGGDTQYF
CDR3 DNA: TGCGCCAGCAGCAGCGGGGGAGATACGCAGTATTTT

V gene: TRBV20-1
clone size: NA
D gene: NA
CDR3 length: 16
J gene: TRBJ2-1
CDR3 protein: CSAISVGGSSYNEQFF
CDR3 DNA: TGCAGTGCTATCTCAGTCGGGGGCAGCTCCTACAATGAGCAGTTCTTC

V gene: TRBV5-1
clone size: many
D gene: NA
CDR3 length: 15
J gene: TRBJ2-1
CDR3 protein: CASSLVGRGDNEQFF
CDR3 DNA: TGCGCCAGCAGCTTGGTGGGCAGGGGGGACAATGAGCAGTTCTTC

V gene: TRBV6-1
clone size: once
D gene: TRBD1
CDR3 length: 15
J gene: TRBJ2-7
CDR3 protein: CASSEHRDSSVEQYF
CDR3 DNA: TGTGCCAGCAGTGAGCACCGGGACAGCTCTGTCGAGCAGTACTTC

V gene: TRBV10-1
clone size: NA
D gene: NA
CDR3 length: 14
J gene: TRBJ2-7
CDR3 protein: CASSESGYPYEQYF
CDR3 DNA: TGCGCCAGCAGTGAATCGGGGTATCCCTACGAGCAGTACTTC

V gene: TRBV5-6
clone size: once
D gene: NA
CDR3 length: 15
J gene: TRBJ1-5
CDR3 protein: CASSLGWDSNQPQHF
CDR3 DNA: TGTGCCAGCAGTTTGGGCTGGGATAGCAATCAGCCCCAGCATTTT

V gene: TRBV19
clone size: few
D gene: NA
CDR3 length: 14
J gene: TRBJ1-3
CDR3 protein: CASSITGSGNTIYF
CDR3 DNA: TGTGCCAGTAGTATCACCGGCTCTGGAAACACCATATATTTT

V gene: TRBV5-5
clone size: many
D gene: NA
CDR3 length: 15
J gene: TRBJ1-1
CDR3 protein: CASSLGWVQNTEAFF
CDR3 DNA: TGTGCCAGCAGCCTGGGCTGGGTCCAAAACACTGAAGCTTTCTTT

V gene: TRBV12-3/TRBV12-4
clone size: many
D gene: NA
CDR3 length: 13
J gene: TRBJ2-5
CDR3 protein: CASSPSGSETQYF
CDR3 DNA: TGTGCCAGCAGTCCCTCTGGTAGCGAGACCCAGTACTTC

V gene: TRBV25-1
clone size: few
D gene: NA
CDR3 length: 14
J gene: TRBJ1-4
CDR3 protein: CASSRSGAGEKLFF
CDR3 DNA: TGTGCCAGCAGTCGTTCAGGGGCTGGGGAAAAACTGTTTTTT

V gene: TRBV7-2
clone size: NA
D gene: NA
CDR3 length: 15
J gene: TRBJ1-6
CDR3 protein: CASSTHTSYNSPLHF
CDR3 DNA: TGTGCCAGCAGCACACACACCTCCTATAATTCACCCCTCCACTTT

V gene: TRBV29-1
clone size: many
D gene: NA
CDR3 length: 14
J gene: TRBJ2-2
CDR3 protein: CSVSGVLTSGELFF
CDR3 DNA: TGCAGCGTTTCGGGGGTGTTGACCTCCGGGGAGCTGTTTTTT

V gene: TRBV7-3
clone size: few
D gene: TRBD1
CDR3 length: 15
J gene: TRBJ2-7
CDR3 protein: CASSLTSGQSYEQYF
CDR3 DNA: TGTGCCAGCAGCTTAACGTCGGGACAGTCCTACGAGCAGTACTTC

V gene: TRBV28
clone size: NA
D gene: NA
CDR3 length: 12
J gene: TRBJ2-1
CDR3 protein: CASSRRRNEQFF
CDR3 DNA: TGTGCCAGCAGTCGACGTCGGAATGAGCAGTTCTTC

V gene: TRBV12-3/TRBV12-4
clone size: few
D gene: NA
CDR3 length: 15
J gene: TRBJ2-3
CDR3 protein: CASSWAGANTDTQYF
CDR3 DNA: TGTGCCAGCAGTTGGGCGGGGGCCAACACAGATACGCAGTATTTT

V gene: TRBV4-3
clone size: many
D gene: TRBD2
CDR3 length: 16
J gene: TRBJ2-1
CDR3 protein: CASSLGLADLGGEQFF
CDR3 DNA: TGCGCCAGCAGCCTTGGACTAGCGGACCTAGGAGGTGAGCAGTTCTTC

V gene: TRBV19
clone size: few
D gene: TRBD1
CDR3 length: 14
J gene: TRBJ2-1
CDR3 protein: CASSRKQGANEQFF
CDR3 DNA: TGTGCCAGTAGTCGGAAACAGGGGGCAAATGAGCAGTTCTTC

V gene: TRBV29-1
clone size: NA
D gene: NA
CDR3 length: 16
J gene: TRBJ2-1
CDR3 protein: CSVEEEWRPRENEQFF
CDR3 DNA: TGCAGCGTTGAAGAGGAATGGAGACCCAGGGAGAATGAGCAGTTCTTC

V gene: TRBV6-5
clone size: many
D gene: NA
CDR3 length: 15
J gene: TRBJ1-5
CDR3 protein: CASSFYRDSNQPQHF
CDR3 DNA: TGTGCCAGCAGTTTTTACAGGGACAGCAATCAGCCCCAGCATTTT

V gene: TRBV7-3
clone size: few
D gene: NA
CDR3 length: 15
J gene: TRBJ2-7
CDR3 protein: CASSFGAAYPYEQYF
CDR3 DNA: TGTGCCAGCAGCTTCGGGGCAGCATATCCCTACGAGCAGTACTTC

V gene: TRBV7-2
clone size: many
D gene: NA
CDR3 length: 13
J gene: TRBJ2-3
CDR3 protein: CASSLAVPDTQYF
CDR3 DNA: TGTGCCAGCAGCTTAGCGGTACCAGATACGCAGTATTTT

V gene: TRBV5-1
clone size: many
D gene: NA
CDR3 length: 18
J gene: TRBJ2-6
CDR3 protein: CASSAEQGSWSGANVLTF
CDR3 DNA: TGCGCCAGCAGCGCCGAACAGGGCTCTTGGTCTGGGGCCAACGTCCTGACTTTC

V gene: TRBV10-3
clone size: NA
D gene: NA
CDR3 length: 15
J gene: TRBJ2-1
CDR3 protein: CAISESTILGNEQFF
CDR3 DNA: TGTGCCATCAGTGAGTCTACTATTCTCGGCAATGAGCAGTTCTTC

V gene: TRBV5-1
clone size: many
D gene: NA
CDR3 length: 16
J gene: TRBJ2-3
CDR3 protein: CASSYQGGDRTDTQYF
CDR3 DNA: TGCGCCAGCAGCTACCAGGGCGGGGACCGCACAGATACGCAGTATTTT

V gene: TRBV6-1
clone size: few
D gene: TRBD2
CDR3 length: 17
J gene: TRBJ2-3
CDR3 protein: CASSQDSGTSVLNTQYF
CDR3 DNA: TGTGCCAGCAGTCAGGACTCGGGGACTAGCGTCTTGAATACGCAGTATTTT

V gene: TRBV15
clone size: many
D gene: NA
CDR3 length: 14
J gene: TRBJ2-6
CDR3 protein: CATSGYSGANVLTF
CDR3 DNA: TGTGCCACCAGCGGGTACTCTGGGGCCAACGTCCTGACTTTC

V gene: TRBV7-2
clone size: many
D gene: TRBD1
CDR3 length: 16
J gene: TRBJ1-2
CDR3 protein: CASSLGSGQAIYGYTF
CDR3 DNA: TGTGCCAGCAGCTTAGGCTCGGGACAGGCTATCTATGGCTACACCTTC

V gene: TRBV6-5
clone size: few
D gene: NA
CDR3 length: 15
J gene: TRBJ1-6
CDR3 protein: CASSYSRQGNSPLHF
CDR3 DNA: TGTGCCAGCAGTTACAGTCGCCAGGGGAATTCACCCCTCCACTTT

V gene: TRBV6-5
clone size: many
D gene: NA
CDR3 length: 17
J gene: TRBJ1-6
CDR3 protein: CASSYRGESSYNSPLHF
CDR3 DNA: TGTGCCAGCAGTTACCGGGGGGAAAGCTCCTATAATTCACCCCTCCACTTT

V gene: TRBV5-1
clone size: few
D gene: TRBD1
CDR3 length: 14
J gene: TRBJ2-4
CDR3 protein: CASKPGQGNNIQYF
CDR3 DNA: TGCGCCAGCAAGCCGGGACAGGGGAATAACATTCAGTACTTC

V gene: TRBV6-6
clone size: NA
D gene: NA
CDR3 length: 13
J gene: TRBJ2-3
CDR3 protein: CASSSPSPDTQYF
CDR3 DNA: TGTGCCAGCAGTTCCCCGTCCCCCGATACGCAGTATTTT

V gene: TRBV7-2
clone size: NA
D gene: NA
CDR3 length: 14
J gene: TRBJ2-1
CDR3 protein: CASSPAPQKNEQFF
CDR3 DNA: TGTGCCAGCAGCCCCGCACCCCAGAAGAATGAGCAGTTCTTC

V gene: TRBV20-1
clone size: NA
D gene: NA
CDR3 length: 13
J gene: TRBJ1-2
CDR3 protein: CSPRELENYGYTF
CDR3 DNA: TGCAGTCCAAGAGAATTAGAAAACTATGGCTACACCTTC

V gene: TRBV5-1
clone size: many
D gene: NA
CDR3 length: 14
J gene: TRBJ1-1
CDR3 protein: CASSGRGPNTEAFF
CDR3 DNA: TGCGCCAGCAGCGGCAGGGGCCCTAACACTGAAGCTTTCTTT

V gene: TRBV5-1
clone size: many
D gene: TRBD1
CDR3 length: 15
J gene: TRBJ2-5
CDR3 protein: CASRPTGGSEETQYF
CDR3 DNA: TGCGCCAGCAGACCGACAGGGGGGAGTGAGGAGACCCAGTACTTC

V gene: TRBV11-2
clone size: NA
D gene: NA
CDR3 length: 16
J gene: TRBJ1-4
CDR3 protein: CASSLDPAATNEKLFF
CDR3 DNA: TGTGCCAGCAGCTTAGATCCCGCAGCAACTAATGAAAAACTGTTTTTT

V gene: TRBV6-1
clone size: once
D gene: NA
CDR3 length: 12
J gene: TRBJ1-5
CDR3 protein: CASSVGNQPQHF
CDR3 DNA: TGTGCCAGCAGTGTGGGTAATCAGCCCCAGCATTTT

V gene: TRBV3-1
clone size: NA
D gene: NA
CDR3 length: 15
J gene: TRBJ1-5
CDR3 protein: CASSQGVQPNQPQHF
CDR3 DNA: TGTGCCAGCAGCCAAGGAGTACAGCCCAATCAGCCCCAGCATTTT

V gene: TRBV7-9
clone size: few
D gene: NA
CDR3 length: 14
J gene: TRBJ1-2
CDR3 protein: CASSLETRLYGYTF
CDR3 DNA: TGTGCCAGCAGCTTGGAGACCCGACTTTATGGCTACACCTTC

V gene: TRBV27
clone size: few
D gene: TRBD1
CDR3 length: 15
J gene: TRBJ1-5
CDR3 protein: CASDTGEFGNQPQHF
CDR3 DNA: TGTGCCAGCGACACAGGGGAGTTTGGCAATCAGCCCCAGCATTTT

V gene: TRBV7-6
clone size: few
D gene: TRBD1
CDR3 length: 14
J gene: TRBJ2-2
CDR3 protein: CASSSGQGTGELFF
CDR3 DNA: TGTGCCAGCAGCTCTGGACAGGGCACCGGGGAGCTGTTTTTT

V gene: TRBV6-1
clone size: few
D gene: TRBD1
CDR3 length: 13
J gene: TRBJ1-1
CDR3 protein: CASRDRDHTEAFF
CDR3 DNA: TGTGCCAGCAGAGACAGGGATCACACTGAAGCTTTCTTT

V gene: TRBV6-4
clone size: NA
D gene: TRBD1
CDR3 length: 20
J gene: TRBJ1-1
CDR3 protein: CASSDSSQERTGWSGTEAFF
CDR3 DNA: TGTGCCAGCAGTGACTCGAGTCAAGAGAGGACAGGGTGGAGTGGGACTGAAGCTTTCTTT

V gene: TRBV7-9
clone size: few
D gene: TRBD1
CDR3 length: 17
J gene: TRBJ2-6
CDR3 protein: CASSLGTGITGANVLTF
CDR3 DNA: TGTGCCAGCAGCTTGGGGACAGGGATCACTGGGGCCAACGTCCTGACTTTC

V gene: TRBV5-1
clone size: few
D gene: TRBD1
CDR3 length: 16
J gene: TRBJ2-5
CDR3 protein: CASQDRGTPKQETQYF
CDR3 DNA: TGCGCCAGCCAGGACAGGGGGACCCCCAAACAAGAGACCCAGTACTTC

V gene: TRBV6-5
clone size: many
D gene: NA
CDR3 length: 19
J gene: TRBJ1-1
CDR3 protein: CASRYPLGVWTVREGEAFF
CDR3 DNA: TGTGCCAGCAGGTACCCTTTGGGGGTGTGGACAGTTCGTGAAGGTGAAGCTTTCTTT

V gene: TRBV12-3/TRBV12-4
clone size: NA
D gene: NA
CDR3 length: 12
J gene: TRBJ1-2
CDR3 protein: CASSFAAGGYTF
CDR3 DNA: TGTGCCAGCAGTTTCGCGGCAGGGGGCTACACCTTC

V gene: TRBV7-9
clone size: few
D gene: NA
CDR3 length: 15
J gene: TRBJ1-1
CDR3 protein: CASSLPGWGTTEAFF
CDR3 DNA: TGTGCCAGCAGCCTCCCGGGGTGGGGTACCACTGAAGCTTTCTTT